This T cell receptor (beta chain) was documented in a study of blood T cell repertoires in COVID-19. TCRdb's table, derived via immunoSEQ multiplex PCR, lists solely in-frame clones and lacks some. The sample lists some 300,000 clones, approximately 85% occurring once. CDR1 GTSNPN and CDR2 SVGIG come from the germline V gene (reference sequence). Between the trimmed V and J ends, which lost 2 bases and 8 bases, there was a span of 21 bases. The CDR3 extends over 15 amino acids. This TCR came from a woman between 25 and 40 years old who had recovered from COVID-19. The specimen was PBMCs or T cells enriched from blood (not recorded which). This rearrangement joins TRBV30 to TRBJ1-2; D not certain. For the CDR3, the DNA is TGTGCCTGGAGTCTTAACTCGGGGTTAGGGCGGGGCTACACCTTC. Translation gives CAWSLNSGLGRGYTF.